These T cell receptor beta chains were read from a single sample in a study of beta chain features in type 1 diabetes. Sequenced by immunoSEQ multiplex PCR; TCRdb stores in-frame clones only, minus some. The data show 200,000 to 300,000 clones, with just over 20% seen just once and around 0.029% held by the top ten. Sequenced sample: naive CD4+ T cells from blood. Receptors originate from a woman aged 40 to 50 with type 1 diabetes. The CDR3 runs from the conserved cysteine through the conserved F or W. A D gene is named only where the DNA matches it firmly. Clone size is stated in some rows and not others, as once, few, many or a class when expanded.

TGCAGCGTCGGACAGCCGAACACTGAAGCTTTCTTT CSVGQPNTEAFF TRBJ1-1 TRBV29-1 . .
TGTGCCAGCAGCTTAGGAGAGGTCTACACCGGGGAGCTGTTTTTT CASSLGEVYTGELFF TRBJ2-2 TRBV5-4 . .
TGTGCCAGCAGCGTACTTCCACCGGGACAGAGAAATGGCTACACCTTC CASSVLPPGQRNGYTF TRBJ1-2 TRBV9 TRBD1 .
TGCGCCAGCAGCCCCCAGACAGGGTCGAGCACTGAAGCTTTCTTT CASSPQTGSSTEAFF TRBJ1-1 TRBV5-1 TRBD1 few
TGTGCCAGCATACTAGCGGGAGACAGGGTTATTGAGCAGTTCTTC CASILAGDRVIEQFF TRBJ2-1 TRBV28 TRBD2 .
TGCGCCAGCAGCCAAGATACCAGGGCTAGGGAGCAGTTCTTC CASSQDTRAREQFF TRBJ2-1 TRBV4-1 . few
TGTGCCTGGAGTGTCGGGACAGCCCCAGATACGCAGTATTTT CAWSVGTAPDTQYF TRBJ2-3 TRBV30 TRBD1 .
TGCGCCAGCAGGACAGGGACTAGCGGCTACGAGCAGTACTTC CASRTGTSGYEQYF TRBJ2-7 TRBV5-1 TRBD2 .
TGTGCCAGCAGTTCCAGTCAGCCCCAGCATTTT CASSSSQPQHF TRBJ1-5 TRBV28 . .
TGTGCCTGCGCGCTCGAGGGCTACTACGAGCAGTACTTC CACALEGYYEQYF TRBJ2-7 TRBV28 . .
TGCGCCAGCAGCTCCCAACAGGGGTTGAGGGAGACCCAGTACTTC CASSSQQGLRETQYF TRBJ2-5 TRBV5-1 TRBD1 .
TGTGCCAGCAGTTTATTCCGACTAGCGGGAGGCTCCCACGAGCAGTACTTC CASSLFRLAGGSHEQYF TRBJ2-7 TRBV27 TRBD2 .
TGTGCCTGGAATAGACAGTCGGGCACTGAAGCTTTCTTT CAWNRQSGTEAFF TRBJ1-1 TRBV30 . few
TGTGCCACCAGCAGAGGGACACTGAACACCGGGGAGCTGTTTTTT CATSRGTLNTGELFF TRBJ2-2 TRBV15 . once
TGCGCCAGCAGCATCCGTACAGCGAACACTGAAGCTTTCTTT CASSIRTANTEAFF TRBJ1-1 TRBV5-1 . .
TGTGCCAGCAGTTACAGGGACTATGGCTACACCTTC CASSYRDYGYTF TRBJ1-2 TRBV28 . few
TGTGCCAGCAGTTACGCAGAAGGACAGGGCTACGAGCAGTACTTC CASSYAEGQGYEQYF TRBJ2-7 TRBV6-5 TRBD1 .
TGCAGCGACGGTCGGTATGGCTACACCTTC CSDGRYGYTF TRBJ1-2 TRBV29-1 . .
TGTGCCAGCAGTTACCAAAGGAGGAATTCACCCCTCCACTTT CASSYQRRNSPLHF TRBJ1-6 TRBV6-5 . .
TGTGCCAGCAGCTTTGAACAGTATAATTCACCCCTCCACTTT CASSFEQYNSPLHF TRBJ1-6 TRBV7-9 . .
TGTGCCAGCAGCCTAGGGCCAGGGATGAGCAATGAGCAGTTCTTC CASSLGPGMSNEQFF TRBJ2-1 TRBV7-6 . .
TGTGCCAGTTGGAGCGGGAGTGGAAAAAAACTGTTTTTT CASWSGSGKKLFF TRBJ1-4 TRBV19 . .
TGTGCCATCACCCCGGACAGGGAAAGCACAGATACGCAGTATTTT CAITPDRESTDTQYF TRBJ2-3 TRBV10-3 TRBD1 .
TGCGCCAGCAGCTCTTCAGGGCTCTGGGAGACCCAGTACTTC CASSSSGLWETQYF TRBJ2-5 TRBV5-1 . .
TGTGCCAGCAGCTACACAGGTAACACTGAAGCTTTCTTT CASSYTGNTEAFF TRBJ1-1 TRBV7-3 . few
TGTGCCAGCAGCTTAGGACTCGTTAATGAGCAGTTCTTC CASSLGLVNEQFF TRBJ2-1 TRBV7-7 . .
TGTGCCAGTTCCTTAGGACACCTTTTAAAGACCCAGTACTTC CASSLGHLLKTQYF TRBJ2-5 TRBV2 . few
TGTGCCAGCAATCCCGGGGGGGCCTACAATGAGCAGTTCTTC CASNPGGAYNEQFF TRBJ2-1 TRBV25-1 TRBD2 few
TGCAGCGTTGCAGGGGGCGGTCCGGCTTTCTTT CSVAGGGPAFF TRBJ1-1 TRBV29-1 TRBD1 few
TGCGCCAGCAGCTTGGTCGATATCGGGACAGATTTCTACGAGCAGTACTTC CASSLVDIGTDFYEQYF TRBJ2-7 TRBV5-1 TRBD1 .
TGTGCCAGCAGAGACGACAGGTTCTCACAAGAAAAACTGTTTTTT CASRDDRFSQEKLFF TRBJ1-4 TRBV2 . .
TGTGCCAGCAGCCAGGGACTAGCTGAGGCAGATACGCAGTATTTT CASSQGLAEADTQYF TRBJ2-3 TRBV7-2 TRBD2 .
TGCGCCAGCAGCTTGGTACAGGGGGCCAACGTCCTGACTTTC CASSLVQGANVLTF TRBJ2-6 TRBV5-1 . .
TGTGCCAGCAGTCTCCGGGAGACGGACGCCTACGAGCAGTACTTC CASSLRETDAYEQYF TRBJ2-7 TRBV2 . .
TGCGCCAGCAGCCCCTCTCTAGCGGGAGGGACCGGGGAGCTGTTTTTT CASSPSLAGGTGELFF TRBJ2-2 TRBV5-1 TRBD2 .
TGTGCCAGCAGCCTAGGACAGGGGGCCTACGAGCAGTACTTC CASSLGQGAYEQYF TRBJ2-7 TRBV4-2 TRBD1 few
TGCGCCAGCAGCCAGACGTCGGGGAGTGAAAAACTGTTTTTT CASSQTSGSEKLFF TRBJ1-4 TRBV5-1 . few
TGTGCCAGCAGCCAGGGGCTCTGGAACACCGGGGAGCTGTTTTTT CASSQGLWNTGELFF TRBJ2-2 TRBV7-2 . few
TGTGCCAGCAGCCCCGGACAGGGAAATTACGAGCAGTACTTC CASSPGQGNYEQYF TRBJ2-7 TRBV7-2 TRBD1 few
TGTGCCAGTAGGACTGACAGCCACGAGCAGTACTTC CASRTDSHEQYF TRBJ2-7 TRBV19 . few
TGTGCCAGCAGCCCCAGCGCAGGGGACCAGCCCCAGCATTTT CASSPSAGDQPQHF TRBJ1-5 TRBV7-9 . few
TGTGCCAGCAGTTTTAGCGGGTTAGAGACCCAGTACTTC CASSFSGLETQYF TRBJ2-5 TRBV28 TRBD2 .
TGTGCCACCAGCAGGGGACTAGCGGGGGTCCAAGAGACCCAGTACTTC CATSRGLAGVQETQYF TRBJ2-5 TRBV15 TRBD2 .